This T cell receptor (beta chain) emerged from a study of T-cell memory formation after mild COVID-19. Whole-study results and caveats: While clones contracting from day 15 to 85 were balanced between CD4 and CD8, later expanders leaned CD4+. CD4+ contracting clones lay mainly in CM and EM, CD8+ ones in EMRA.

This clonotype came up a few times. Its matching antigen is unknown. CDR1 is SGHKS and CDR2 is YYEKEE in the germline V gene (reference sequence). This CDR3 has 20 amino acids. V dropped 4 bases and J dropped 0; count of bases not matched to a gene: 16. After 5'RACE with constant-segment primers, TCR alpha and TCR beta cDNA libraries carrying sample barcodes and UMIs were obtained. TCRdb re-derived calls from the 5' RACE reads in MiXCR, one entry per CDR3 protein. The table lists 470,000 or so distinct CDR3 sequences, around 27% of them singletons, with under 15% in the top ten. The origin of this receptor is an adult woman who had mild COVID-19 (a few samples of this study predate the infection). Cell type and time point are not known. The sample taken for sequencing was PBMCs or a T cell subset sorted from them (not recorded which). The chain is built from TRBV5-5 and TRBJ2-6; 7 positions agree with TRBD1. CDR3 sequence: CASSHLLGQGVLSGANVLTF. CDR3 DNA: TGTGCCAGCAGCCACCTTTTGGGGCAGGGGGTCCTCTCTGGGGCCAACGTCCTGACTTTC.